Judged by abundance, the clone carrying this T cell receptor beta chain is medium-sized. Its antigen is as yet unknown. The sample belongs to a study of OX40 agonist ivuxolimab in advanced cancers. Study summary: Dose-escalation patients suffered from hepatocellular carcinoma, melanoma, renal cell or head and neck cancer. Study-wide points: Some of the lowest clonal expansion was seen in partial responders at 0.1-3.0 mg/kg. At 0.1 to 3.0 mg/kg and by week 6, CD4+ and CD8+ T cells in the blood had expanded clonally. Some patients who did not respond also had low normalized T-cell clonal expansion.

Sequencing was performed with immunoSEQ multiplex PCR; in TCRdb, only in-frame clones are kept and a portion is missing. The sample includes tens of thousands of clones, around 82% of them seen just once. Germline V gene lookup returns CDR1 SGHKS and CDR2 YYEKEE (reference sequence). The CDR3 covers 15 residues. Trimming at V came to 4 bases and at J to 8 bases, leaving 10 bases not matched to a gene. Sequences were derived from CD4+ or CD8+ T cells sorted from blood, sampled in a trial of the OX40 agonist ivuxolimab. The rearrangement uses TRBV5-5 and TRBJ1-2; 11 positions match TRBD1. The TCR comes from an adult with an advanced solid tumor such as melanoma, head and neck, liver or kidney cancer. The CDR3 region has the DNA TGTGCCAGCAGCCAGGGACAGGGGGGCCGTAAGGGCTACACCTTC. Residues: CASSQGQGGRKGYTF.